The rows below give T cell receptor beta chains drawn from one sample of a study of T cells after posttransplantation cyclophosphamide. Assay: immunoSEQ multiplex PCR; the TCRdb copy retains only in-frame clones and omits some. Altogether 2,000 to 3,000 clones were found in the sample, and no singletons occur. The source material was PBMCs, sampled after an allogeneic stem cell transplant with post-transplant cyclophosphamide. These receptors originate from a female patient aged 60 to 70 who received an allogeneic stem cell transplant from an unrelated donor, was CMV-positive, and had acute GVHD only. Some T cells may trace back to the graft donor. CDR3s leave out the opening cysteine and the closing phenylalanine or tryptophan. The D gene is left open where the match is weak. The size field is filled for only some rows; it gives once, few, many or a size class.

TRBD1	many	TRBV6-6	TRBJ1-3	ASVGQEGLGNTIY
TRBD1	many	TRBV19	TRBJ2-3	ASSNGQGGADTQY
TRBD1	many	TRBV10-1	TRBJ1-5	ASSDGQGGNQPQH
NA	many	TRBV5-1	TRBJ1-2	ASSLQQGGSSYGYT
NA	many	TRBV7-6	TRBJ1-6	ASRTDFNSPLH
TRBD1	few	TRBV28	TRBJ1-4	ASRDGQGLDEKLF
NA	medium-sized	TRBV12-3/TRBV12-4	TRBJ1-2	ASSLDRSRYGYT
NA	many	TRBV5-1	TRBJ2-5	ASSLVGIQETQY
NA	many	TRBV11-3	TRBJ1-1	ASSLGGRPGTEAF
NA	many	TRBV13	TRBJ2-1	ASSRFRGGSYNEQF
NA	many	TRBV7-3	TRBJ2-3	ASSFRHTEVSTDTQY
NA	NA	TRBV7-2	TRBJ2-2	ASSHTRPNTGELF
TRBD1	many	TRBV11-2	TRBJ2-2	ASRVLWTGNTGELF
NA	many	TRBV2	TRBJ2-2	ASSATVNTGELF
TRBD1	many	TRBV28	TRBJ1-5	ASSRGGQIQPQH
NA	medium-sized	TRBV11-2	TRBJ1-6	ASSPPNSPLH
NA	many	TRBV27	TRBJ2-1	ASRGLGQLRYNEQF
TRBD1	many	TRBV24-1	TRBJ1-5	ATSDSRTGSNQPQH
NA	few	TRBV9	TRBJ2-7	ASSVGGGVAQNYEQY
NA	many	TRBV7-2	TRBJ1-1	ASSLGPKGEAF
NA	many	TRBV14	TRBJ1-1	ASSHRNTEAF
TRBD2	NA	TRBV24-1	TRBJ2-7	ATSDPEGTSGEYEQY